This TCR beta chain is from a study of cytomegalovirus exposure and HLA in healthy donors. This CDR3 has 13 residues. V lost 7 bases, J lost 4 bases, and 13 bases lay in between. Germline CDR1 MDHEN, CDR2 SYDVKM. TCRdb's table, derived via immunoSEQ multiplex PCR, lists solely in-frame clones and lacks some. Here the sample spans roughly 120,000 clones, around 89% being singletons. This receptor was obtained from a man between 18 and 29 years old in good health and CMV-seronegative. What was sequenced was PBMCs. This chain links TRBV28 with TRBJ1-1, with unresolved D. Written as DNA, the CDR3 is TGTGCCAGCATCGTGGCGGGGAGCACTGAAGCTTTCTTT. This translates into CASIVAGSTEAFF.